This T cell receptor beta chain comes out of a study of cytomegalovirus exposure and HLA in healthy donors. Broader study findings: TCR sequences were mostly rare, though some public TCRs occurred in many donors. Diagnosis of cytomegalovirus status made by the classifier reportedly showed high specificity and sensitivity. According to a subsequent analysis, TCR clusters identified in the first cohort showed a tendency to co-occur across the 100 to 150 validation repertoires. CMV antigen specificity of a few CMV-associated chains was confirmed in vitro.

This clone showed up just once. The antigen is not known. Assay used: immunoSEQ multiplex PCR; TCRdb lists only in-frame clones, some missing. This table holds 110,000 or so clones, approximately 91% found once. Germline V gene data show CDR1 as GTSNPN and CDR2 as SVGIG (reference sequence). This CDR3 spans 14 amino acids. The ends were cut back, 5 bases at V and 2 bases at J, with 13 bases in the middle. The rearrangement joins TRBV30 to TRBJ1-5; D uncertain. The sequence derives from a man between 18 and 29 years old in good health and CMV-seropositive. The sequencing input was PBMCs. This CDR3 reads CAWGYPEGNQPQHF. The CDR3 coding sequence is TGTGCCTGGGGCTACCCGGAGGGCAATCAGCCCCAGCATTTT.